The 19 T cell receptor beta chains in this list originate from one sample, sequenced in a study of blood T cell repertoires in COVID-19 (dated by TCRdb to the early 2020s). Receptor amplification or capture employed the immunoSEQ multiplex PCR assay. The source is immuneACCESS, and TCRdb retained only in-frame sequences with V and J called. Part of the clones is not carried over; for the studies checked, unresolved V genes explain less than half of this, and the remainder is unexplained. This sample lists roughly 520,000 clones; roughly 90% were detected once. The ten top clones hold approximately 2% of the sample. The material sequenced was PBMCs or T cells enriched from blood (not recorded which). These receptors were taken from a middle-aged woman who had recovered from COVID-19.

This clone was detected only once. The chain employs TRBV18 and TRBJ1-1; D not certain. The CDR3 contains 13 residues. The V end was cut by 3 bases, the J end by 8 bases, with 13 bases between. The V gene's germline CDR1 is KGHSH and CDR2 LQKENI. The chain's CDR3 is CASSPSAVVEAFF. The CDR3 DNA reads TGTGCCAGCTCACCGTCGGCGGTAGTGGAAGCTTTCTTT. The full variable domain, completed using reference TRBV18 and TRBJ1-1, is NAGVMQNPRHLVRRRGQEARLRCSPMKGHSHVYWYRQLPEEGLKFMVYLQKENIIDESGMPKERFSAEFPKEGPSILRIQQVVRGDSAAYFCASSPSAVVEAFFGQGTRLTVV.

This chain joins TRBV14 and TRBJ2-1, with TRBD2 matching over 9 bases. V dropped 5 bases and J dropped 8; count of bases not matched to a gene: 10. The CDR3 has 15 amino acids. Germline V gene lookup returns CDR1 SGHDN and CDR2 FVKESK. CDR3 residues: CASSYGTSLTHEQFF. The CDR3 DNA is TGTGCCAGCAGCTACGGGACTAGCCTTACCCATGAGCAGTTCTTC.

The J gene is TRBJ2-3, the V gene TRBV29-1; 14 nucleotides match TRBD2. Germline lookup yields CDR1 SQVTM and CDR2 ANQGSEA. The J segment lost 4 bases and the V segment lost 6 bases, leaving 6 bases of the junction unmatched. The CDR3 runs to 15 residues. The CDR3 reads CSVNRGLAGADTQYF. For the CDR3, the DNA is TGCAGCGTCAACCGGGGACTAGCGGGAGCAGATACGCAGTATTTT.

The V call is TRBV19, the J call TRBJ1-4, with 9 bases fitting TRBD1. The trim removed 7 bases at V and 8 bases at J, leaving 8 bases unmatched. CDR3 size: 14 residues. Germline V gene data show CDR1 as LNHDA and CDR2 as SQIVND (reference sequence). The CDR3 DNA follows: TGTGCCAGTAATCCTGGGACAGGGATAGAAAAACTGTTTTTT. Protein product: CASNPGTGIEKLFF.

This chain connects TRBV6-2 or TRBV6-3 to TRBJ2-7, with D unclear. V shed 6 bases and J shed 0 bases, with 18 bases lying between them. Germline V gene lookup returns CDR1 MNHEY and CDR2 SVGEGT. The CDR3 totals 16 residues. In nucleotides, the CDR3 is TGTGCCAGCAGCTCCGGTTCCAGGCCATTCTCCTACGAGCAGTACTTC. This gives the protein CASSSGSRPFSYEQYF.

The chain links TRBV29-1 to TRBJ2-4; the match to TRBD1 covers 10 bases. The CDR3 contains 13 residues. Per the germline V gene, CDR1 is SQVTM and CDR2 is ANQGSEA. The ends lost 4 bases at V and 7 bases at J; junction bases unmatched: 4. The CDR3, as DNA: TGCAGCGTTGGGGACAGGGGCTTTAACATTCAGTACTTC. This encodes CSVGDRGFNIQYF.

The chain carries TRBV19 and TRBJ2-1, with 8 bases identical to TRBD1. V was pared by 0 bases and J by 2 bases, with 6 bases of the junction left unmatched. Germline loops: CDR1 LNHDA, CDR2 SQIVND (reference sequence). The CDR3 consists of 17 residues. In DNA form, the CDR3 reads TGTGCCAGTAGTATAGATTCCCCACAGGGGGCCTACAATGAGCAGTTCTTC. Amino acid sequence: CASSIDSPQGAYNEQFF.

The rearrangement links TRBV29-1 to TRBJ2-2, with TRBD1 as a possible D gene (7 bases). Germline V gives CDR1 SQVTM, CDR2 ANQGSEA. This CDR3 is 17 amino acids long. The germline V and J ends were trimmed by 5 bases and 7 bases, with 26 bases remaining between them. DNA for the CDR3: TGCAGCGTTTATCTCGGACAGGTCCCTTGGAGGGGCGGGGAGCTGTTTTTT. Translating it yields CSVYLGQVPWRGGELFF.

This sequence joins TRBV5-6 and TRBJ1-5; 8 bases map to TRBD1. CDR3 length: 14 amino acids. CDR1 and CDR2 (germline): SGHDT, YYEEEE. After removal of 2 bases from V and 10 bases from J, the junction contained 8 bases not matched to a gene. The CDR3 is CASSFRTGISPQHF. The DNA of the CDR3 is TGTGCCAGCAGCTTTAGGACAGGGATCTCTCCCCAGCATTTT. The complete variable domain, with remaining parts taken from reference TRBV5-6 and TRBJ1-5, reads DAGVTQSPTHLIKTRGQQVTLRCSPKSGHDTVSWYQQALGQGPQFIFQYYEEEERQRGNFPDRFSGHQFPNYSSELNVNALLLGDSALYLCASSFRTGISPQHFGDGTRLSIL.

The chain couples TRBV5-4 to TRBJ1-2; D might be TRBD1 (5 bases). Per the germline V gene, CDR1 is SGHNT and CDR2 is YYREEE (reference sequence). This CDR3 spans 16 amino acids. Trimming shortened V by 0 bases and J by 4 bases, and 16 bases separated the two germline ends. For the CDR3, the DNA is TGTGCCAGCAGCTTGGCGGGGGTCGAAGGGACCTATGGCTACACCTTC. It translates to CASSLAGVEGTYGYTF.

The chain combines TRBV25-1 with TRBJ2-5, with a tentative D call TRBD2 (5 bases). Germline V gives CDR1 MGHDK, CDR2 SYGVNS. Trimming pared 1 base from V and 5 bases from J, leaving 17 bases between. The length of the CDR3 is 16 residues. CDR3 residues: CASSEFGGEGLETQYF. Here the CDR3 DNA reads TGTGCCAGCAGTGAATTTGGAGGAGAGGGCTTGGAGACCCAGTACTTC.

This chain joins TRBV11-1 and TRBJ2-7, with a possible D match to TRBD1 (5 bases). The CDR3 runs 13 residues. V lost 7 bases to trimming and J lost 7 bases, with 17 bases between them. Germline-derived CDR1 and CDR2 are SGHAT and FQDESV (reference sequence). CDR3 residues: CASNSRGIGEQYF. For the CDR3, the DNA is TGTGCCAGCAACTCAAGGGGAATTGGGGAGCAGTACTTC. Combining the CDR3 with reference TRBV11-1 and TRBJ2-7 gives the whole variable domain EAEVAQSPRYKITEKSQAVAFWCDPISGHATLYWYRQILGQGPELLVQFQDESVVDDSQLPKDRFSAERLKGVDSTLKIQPAELGDSAMYLCASNSRGIGEQYFGPGTRLTVT.

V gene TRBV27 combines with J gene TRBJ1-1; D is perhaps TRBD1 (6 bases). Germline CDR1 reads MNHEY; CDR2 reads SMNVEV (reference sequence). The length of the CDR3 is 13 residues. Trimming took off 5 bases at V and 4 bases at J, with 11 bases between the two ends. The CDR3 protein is CASSPTGSTEAFF. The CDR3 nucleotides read TGTGCCAGCAGTCCCACAGGGAGCACTGAAGCTTTCTTT.

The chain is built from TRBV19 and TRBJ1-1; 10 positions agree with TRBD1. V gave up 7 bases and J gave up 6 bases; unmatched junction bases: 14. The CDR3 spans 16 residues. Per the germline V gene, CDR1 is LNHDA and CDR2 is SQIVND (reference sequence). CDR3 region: CASTPRKGTGVPEAFF. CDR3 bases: TGTGCCAGTACTCCTCGGAAGGGGACAGGGGTCCCTGAAGCTTTCTTT. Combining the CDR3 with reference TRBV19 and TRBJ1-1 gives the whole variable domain DGGITQSPKYLFRKEGQNVTLSCEQNLNHDAMYWYRQDPGQGLRLIYYSQIVNDFQKGDIAEGYSVSREKKESFPLTVTSAQKNPTAFYLCASTPRKGTGVPEAFFGQGTRLTVV.

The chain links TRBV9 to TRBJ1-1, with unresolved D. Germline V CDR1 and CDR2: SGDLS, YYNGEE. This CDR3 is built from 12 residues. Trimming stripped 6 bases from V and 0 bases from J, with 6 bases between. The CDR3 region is CASNTVNTEAFF. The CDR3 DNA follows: TGTGCCAGCAATACAGTGAACACTGAAGCTTTCTTT. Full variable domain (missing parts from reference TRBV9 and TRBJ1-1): DSGVTQTPKHLITATGQRVTLRCSPRSGDLSVYWYQQSLDQGLQFLIQYYNGEERAKGNILERFSAQQFPDLHSELNLSSLELGDSALYFCASNTVNTEAFFGQGTRLTVV.

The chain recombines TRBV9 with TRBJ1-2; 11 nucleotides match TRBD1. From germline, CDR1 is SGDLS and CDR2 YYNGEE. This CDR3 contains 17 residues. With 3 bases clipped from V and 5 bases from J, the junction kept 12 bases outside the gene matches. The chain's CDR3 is CASSANRDRGLGYGYTF. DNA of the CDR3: TGTGCCAGCAGCGCGAACAGGGACAGGGGGTTAGGGTATGGCTACACCTTC.

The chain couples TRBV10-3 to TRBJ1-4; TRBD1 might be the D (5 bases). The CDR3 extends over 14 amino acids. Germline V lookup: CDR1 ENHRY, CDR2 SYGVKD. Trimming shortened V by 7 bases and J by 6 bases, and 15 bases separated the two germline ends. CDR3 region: CAIKPGGGDEKLFF. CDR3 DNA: TGTGCCATCAAACCCGGGGGGGGAGATGAAAAACTGTTTTTT.

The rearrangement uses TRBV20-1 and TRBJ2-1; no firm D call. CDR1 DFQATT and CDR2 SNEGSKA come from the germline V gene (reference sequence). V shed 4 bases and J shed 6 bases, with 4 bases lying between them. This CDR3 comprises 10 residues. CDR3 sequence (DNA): TGCAGTGCTATCCGCAATGAGCAGTTCTTC. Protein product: CSAIRNEQFF.

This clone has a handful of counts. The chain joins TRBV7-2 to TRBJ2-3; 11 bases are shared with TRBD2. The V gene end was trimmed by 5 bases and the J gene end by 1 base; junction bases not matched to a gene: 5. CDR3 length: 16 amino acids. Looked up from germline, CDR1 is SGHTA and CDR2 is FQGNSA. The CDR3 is CASSPGTSGRTDTQYF. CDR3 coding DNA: TGTGCCAGCAGCCCCGGGACTAGCGGCCGCACAGATACGCAGTATTTT.